Listed here are 29 T cell receptor beta chains from one sample, sequenced in a study of blood T cell repertoires in COVID-19. The protocol was immunoSEQ multiplex PCR, while the TCRdb copy is restricted to in-frame clones and leaves out a portion. The profile shows under 300,000 clones, just over 90% of them singletons. The sequenced sample was PBMCs or T cells enriched from blood (not recorded which). The receptors derive from a woman between 40 and 55 years old with acute COVID-19.

This clone was seen a few times. This chain joins TRBV7-9 and TRBJ2-1, with D uncertain. Germline lookup yields CDR1 SEHNR and CDR2 FQNEAQ (reference sequence). The ends were cut back, 5 bases at V and 9 bases at J, with 11 bases in the middle. This CDR3 region has 12 residues. The CDR3 reads CASSRNQAEQFF. The CDR3 coding sequence is TGTGCCAGCAGCCGTAACCAGGCTGAGCAGTTCTTC. Drawing the rest from reference TRBV7-9 and TRBJ2-1, the complete variable domain is DTGVSQNPRHKITKRGQNVTFRCDPISEHNRLYWYRQTLGQGPEFLTYFQNEAQLEKSRLLSDRFSAERPKGSFSTLEIQRTEQGDSAMYLCASSRNQAEQFFGPGTRLTVL.

The chain links TRBV5-5 to TRBJ2-3, with D possibly TRBD1 on 6 matching bases. The V gene lost 4 bases and the J gene lost 0 bases, with 15 bases spanning the gap. This CDR3 spans 16 amino acids. From germline, CDR1 is SGHKS and CDR2 YYEKEE (reference sequence). The DNA for the CDR3 is TGTGCCAGCAGCCTCCACAGGGACCCTAGCACAGATACGCAGTATTTT. This gives the protein CASSLHRDPSTDTQYF.

In its sample, this clone was seen once. The chain joins TRBV28 to TRBJ2-5, with 8 bases aligning to TRBD1. Unmatched junction bases numbered 5, after V lost 5 bases and J lost 0 bases. Germline CDR1 MDHEN, CDR2 SYDVKM. The CDR3 extends over 15 amino acids. The CDR3 region has the DNA TGTGCCAGCAGTAACCGGGACAGGTACCAAGAGACCCAGTACTTC. Its translation is CASSNRDRYQETQYF.

This clone was seen a single time. V and J are TRBV9 and TRBJ2-2, with 13 bases aligning to TRBD2. V shed 0 bases, J shed 8 bases, and the junction held 7 bases outside the gene matches. In germline, CDR1 is SGDLS, CDR2 YYNGEE. There are 17 residues in the CDR3. The CDR3 DNA reads as TGTGCCAGCAGCGTAGCCGGACTAGCGGGGGTCGCTGGGGAGCTGTTTTTT. Translation: CASSVAGLAGVAGELFF.

The chain has TRBV5-5 and TRBJ1-4, with 10 positions matching TRBD1. Germline assignment: CDR1 SGHKS and CDR2 YYEKEE (reference sequence). The V and J ends lost 3 bases and 7 bases, in that order; junction bases with no gene match: 6. The CDR3 spans 15 residues. CDR3 sequence (DNA): TGTGCCAGCAGCTCGCCGGGACAGGGGACTGAAAAACTGTTTTTT. It is translated as CASSSPGQGTEKLFF. Drawing the rest from reference TRBV5-5 and TRBJ1-4, the complete variable domain is DAGVTQSPTHLIKTRGQQVTLRCSPISGHKSVSWYQQVLGQGPQFIFQYYEKEERGRGNFPDRFSARQFPNYSSELNVNALLLGDSALYLCASSSPGQGTEKLFFGSGTQLSVL.

This chain joins TRBV2 and TRBJ1-5, with TRBD1 matching 9 bases. CDR3 length: 16 amino acids. The trim removed 2 bases at V and 7 bases at J, leaving 9 bases unmatched. The V gene's germline CDR1 is SNHLY and CDR2 FYNNEI. The CDR3 spells CASSEYGTGLGQPQHF. As DNA, the CDR3 is TGTGCCAGCAGTGAATATGGGACAGGGCTCGGGCAGCCCCAGCATTTT.

The V gene is TRBV19, the J gene TRBJ1-3; 7 bases are shared with TRBD1. Trimming took 9 bases from V and 0 from J; bases not matched to a gene: 8. This CDR3 is 15 amino acids long. Germline CDR1 is LNHDA and CDR2 is SQIVND (reference sequence). CDR3 DNA sequence: TGTGCCAGCTGGGGACAGCCGGACTCTGGAAACACCATATATTTT. It is translated as CASWGQPDSGNTIYF.

The V gene is TRBV7-2, the J gene TRBJ2-7, with TRBD2 as a possible D gene (6 bases). The CDR3 has 14 amino acids. The germline gives CDR1 SGHTA, CDR2 FQGNSA. Trimming shortened V by 2 bases and J by 2 bases, and 10 bases separated the two germline ends. CDR3 DNA sequence: TGTGCCAGCAGCTTACGGGGGACGCCCTACGAGCAGTACTTC. Protein sequence: CASSLRGTPYEQYF.

This rearrangement joins TRBV21-1 to TRBJ2-7; the table's D call TRBD2 went unverified against the DNA. TRBV21-1 is a pseudogene segment. The CDR3 totals 14 residues. CDR3 sequence reads: CASKTTGRDYEQYF. CDR3 bases: TGTGCCAGCAAGACTACTGGGCGGGACTACGAGCAGTACTTC.

This clone was seen only once. CDR3 loop: CASSDHITGVNSPLHF. The CDR3 bases are TGTGCCAGCAGTGACCACATAACAGGGGTGAATTCACCCCTCCACTTT. The chain carries TRBV6-1 and TRBJ1-6; 7 bases are shared with TRBD1. The junction had 9 bases not matched to a gene; V was cut back by 3 bases and J by 7 bases. CDR3 length equals 16 residues. Germline V gives CDR1 MNHNS, CDR2 SASEGT.

There are a few counts of this clone. V is TRBV6-2 or TRBV6-3 and J is TRBJ1-5, with D possibly being TRBD1 (5 bases). The CDR3 covers 15 residues. Trimming cost V 6 bases and J 7 bases, with 19 bases left between them. Per germline, CDR1 MNHEY and CDR2 SVGEGT. The CDR3: CASSNPVTDIQPQHF. CDR3 sequence (DNA): TGTGCCAGCAGCAACCCGGTGACGGACATCCAGCCCCAGCATTTT.

V is TRBV7-2 and J is TRBJ2-5; a possible D gene is TRBD1 (5 bases). Per germline, CDR1 SGHTA and CDR2 FQGNSA. With 1 base removed from V and 7 bases from J, the gap between germline ends came to 19 bases. The CDR3 runs 16 residues. CDR3 coding DNA: TGTGCCAGCAGCTTAGGGCAGGGAAACACGGCAGGGACCCAGTACTTC. Protein product: CASSLGQGNTAGTQYF.

The V gene is TRBV5-1, the J gene TRBJ2-7; 7 bases line up with TRBD1. The CDR3 runs 15 residues. Germline V gives CDR1 SGHRS, CDR2 YFSETQ. V shed 4 bases and J 3 bases; nucleotides not matched to a gene: 10. Here the CDR3 reads CASSQQGSGSYEQYF. The CDR3 DNA is TGCGCCAGCAGCCAACAGGGGTCCGGTAGCTACGAGCAGTACTTC.

V and J are TRBV28 and TRBJ1-6; tentatively, D is TRBD1 (5 bases). Germline lookup yields CDR1 MDHEN and CDR2 SYDVKM. V was pared by 11 bases and J by 7 bases, with 15 bases between. The CDR3 contains 13 residues. The CDR3 region has the DNA TGTGCCCTGTCGGGGGGGGGAAATTCACCCCTCCACTTT. The encoded protein is CALSGGGNSPLHF.

The J gene is TRBJ1-3, the V gene TRBV13; D gene uncertain. Trimming shortened V by 4 bases and J by 7 bases, and 11 bases separated the two germline ends. CDR1 is PRHDT, CDR2 FYEKMQ, per germline (reference sequence). The CDR3 contains 13 residues. The CDR3 region is CASSSPRENTIYF. CDR3 sequence (DNA): TGTGCCAGCAGCTCCCCTCGCGAGAACACCATATATTTT.

The CDR3, as DNA: TGCGCCAGCAGCTTGGCCTCGGCAGGGGTAGGATCTGGCTACACCTTC. Protein sequence: CASSLASAGVGSGYTF. The chain links TRBV5-1 to TRBJ1-2, with D maybe TRBD1 (6 bases). V was cut by 0 bases and J by 7 bases, with 19 bases left in between. Germline V lookup: CDR1 SGHRS, CDR2 YFSETQ. This CDR3 contains 16 residues.

The V call is TRBV6-5, the J call TRBJ2-1, with D perhaps matching TRBD2 (6 bases). V lost 2 bases, J lost 15 bases, and 17 bases lay in between. CDR1 and CDR2 (germline): MNHEY, SVGAGI. CDR3 size: 13 residues. The CDR3 region has the DNA TGTGCCAGCAGTTACCTAGCGAGCGAAGTGCCGTTCTTC. Translating gives CASSYLASEVPFF.

The table lists this clone with a few counts. V and J are TRBV30 and TRBJ2-7; D may be TRBD1 (5 bases). V shed 4 bases and J shed 2 bases, with 9 bases lying between them. Per germline, CDR1 GTSNPN and CDR2 SVGIG (reference sequence). There are 12 residues in the CDR3. Here the CDR3 reads CAWNAGTYEQYF. As DNA, the CDR3 is TGTGCCTGGAACGCAGGGACCTACGAGCAGTACTTC.

This sequence joins TRBV21-1 and TRBJ1-5. TRBV21-1 is an annotated pseudogene. This CDR3 region has 14 residues. CDR3 in amino acids: CASSKCGSNQPQHF. The CDR3 region has the DNA TGTGCCAGCAGCAAGTGTGGGAGTAATCAGCCCCAGCATTTT.

The chain recombines TRBV5-1 with TRBJ2-7, with 11 bases lining up with TRBD2. V was pared by 4 bases and J by 0 bases, with 15 bases of the junction left unmatched. The CDR3 consists of 19 residues. Germline lookup yields CDR1 SGHRS and CDR2 YFSETQ. In DNA, the CDR3 is TGCGCCAGCAGCCCCTACTTCTTGACTAGCGGGAAGTTCTCCTACGAGCAGTACTTC. Amino acids: CASSPYFLTSGKFSYEQYF.

The rearrangement joins TRBV7-2 to TRBJ1-1; D remains ambiguous. The germline CDR1 and CDR2 sequences are SGHTA and FQGNSA. V dropped 3 bases and J dropped 4 bases, with 18 bases sitting between them. The CDR3 runs 16 residues. The CDR3 nucleotides are TGTGCCAGCAGCTTTCGGAAGGGAGTAGGCCTCACTGAAGCTTTCTTT. Translating gives CASSFRKGVGLTEAFF.

The CDR3 nucleotides are TGCGCCAGCAGCCAACTAGCGGGAAGCTACAATGAGCAGTTCTTC. Its translation is CASSQLAGSYNEQFF. The rearrangement uses TRBV4-1 and TRBJ2-1, with 9 bases that match TRBD2. Germline V gene lookup returns CDR1 MGHRA and CDR2 YSYEKL. The CDR3 is 15 amino acids. Trimming removed 2 bases from V and 3 bases from J; junction bases left unmatched: 2.

The chain joins TRBV4-1 to TRBJ2-5; TRBD2 might be the D (7 bases). The germline V and J ends were trimmed by 1 base and 7 bases, with 22 bases remaining between them. The CDR3 consists of 17 residues. CDR1 MGHRA and CDR2 YSYEKL come from the germline V gene. The CDR3 nucleotides are TGCGCCAGCAGCCAAGTTTTAGGGGGGGGGCCTCGAGGGACCCAGTACTTC. Amino acids: CASSQVLGGGPRGTQYF.

The chain is built from TRBV7-8 and TRBJ2-1; TRBD2 is a possible D gene (6 bases). This CDR3 region has 16 residues. Trimming took off 0 bases at V and 6 bases at J, with 15 bases between the two ends. Germline assignment: CDR1 SGHVS and CDR2 FQNEAQ. The CDR3 protein is CASSLAVGLGGNEQFF. The CDR3 region has the DNA TGTGCCAGCAGCTTAGCGGTGGGACTCGGGGGCAATGAGCAGTTCTTC.

V and J are TRBV24-1 and TRBJ1-5, with 8 bases identical to TRBD1. The junction had 4 bases not matched to a gene; V was cut back by 3 bases and J by 4 bases. In germline, CDR1 is KGHDR, CDR2 SFDVKD. CDR3 length equals 15 residues. The CDR3 region is CATSDPRTGNQPQHF. The CDR3 nucleotides read TGTGCCACCAGTGATCCCCGGACAGGGAATCAGCCCCAGCATTTT.

V usage is TRBV7-9 and J usage is TRBJ1-6; perhaps TRBD1 as D (6 bases). Trimming shortened V by 4 bases and J by 6 bases, and 13 bases separated the two germline ends. This CDR3 has 15 residues. Germline lookup yields CDR1 SEHNR and CDR2 FQNEAQ (reference sequence). CDR3 coding DNA: TGTGCCAGCAGCTCAGGGGTTTGGGGTAATTCACCCCTCCACTTT. Its translation: CASSSGVWGNSPLHF.

The V and J genes are TRBV2 and TRBJ1-5; D gene ambiguous. From germline, CDR1 is SNHLY and CDR2 FYNNEI. The ends were cut back, 7 bases at V and 0 bases at J, with 10 bases in the middle. This CDR3 is built from 14 residues. The DNA for the CDR3 is TGTGCCAGCACAGGTCCTTATAGCAATCAGCCCCAGCATTTT. Translation: CASTGPYSNQPQHF. Drawing the rest from reference TRBV2 and TRBJ1-5, the complete variable domain is EPEVTQTPSHQVTQMGQEVILRCVPISNHLYFYWYRQILGQKVEFLVSFYNNEISEKSEIFDDQFSVERPDGSNFTLKIRSTKLEDSAMYFCASTGPYSNQPQHFGDGTRLSIL.

V is TRBV9 and J is TRBJ1-6; 7 positions agree with TRBD1. Trimming took 2 bases from V and 6 from J; bases not matched to a gene: 8. CDR1 and CDR2 from the germline V gene are SGDLS and YYNGEE. The CDR3 totals 16 residues. The CDR3 bases are TGTGCCAGCAGCGTGGGGGACAGATTATTTAATTCACCCCTCCACTTT. Residues: CASSVGDRLFNSPLHF.

This rearrangement joins TRBV19 to TRBJ2-7, with a possible D match to TRBD2 (7 bases). Germline V gene sequence: CDR1 LNHDA, CDR2 SQIVND (reference sequence). The V gene lost 3 bases and the J gene lost 3 bases, with 18 bases spanning the gap. This CDR3 contains 16 residues. The CDR3 loop reads CASSIEARGGNYEQYF. CDR3 bases: TGTGCCAGTAGTATCGAGGCGAGGGGGGGGAACTACGAGCAGTACTTC.